Shown below are 7 T cell receptor beta chains from a single sample sequenced in a study of T-cell reconstitution after alpha-beta-depleted transplantation in children. Construction of the TCRbeta library involved unique molecular identifiers. TCRdb re-called the PCR reads with MiXCR, one entry per CDR3 protein. This sample has about 98,000 distinct CDR3 sequences, with approximately 8% found just once. This sample comprised PBMCs, obtained before TCRalphabeta/CD19-depleted stem cell transplant. Receptors originate from a boy between 2 and 10 years old with acute lymphoblastic leukemia, due to receive a stem cell transplant.

This clonotype occurred many times. Written as DNA, the CDR3 is TGCGCCAGCAGCCCGGGACTACACACCGGGGAGCTGTTTTTT. Translation gives CASSPGLHTGELFF. The chain is built from TRBV5-1 and TRBJ2-2; the match to TRBD2 covers 7 bases. Germline V gives CDR1 SGHRS, CDR2 YFSETQ. The CDR3 sequence is 14 residues long. Unmatched junction bases numbered 3, after V lost 4 bases and J lost 3 bases.

This clonotype has more than one count but fewer than ten. The chain is built from TRBV7-9 and TRBJ1-1, with a possible D match to TRBD1 (6 bases). The CDR3 totals 16 residues. Germline V gene data show CDR1 as SEHNR and CDR2 as FQNEAQ (reference sequence). The V end lost 3 bases, the J end lost 0 bases, and 14 bases lay between the germline ends. The DNA for the CDR3 is TGTGCCAGCAGCTTTACCAGGGGCCAGCTGAACACTGAAGCTTTCTTT. Protein sequence: CASSFTRGQLNTEAFF.

This rearrangement joins TRBV25-1 to TRBJ2-5; D possibly corresponds to TRBD2 (6 bases). CDR1 MGHDK and CDR2 SYGVNS come from the germline V gene. The V end lost 6 bases, the J end lost 4 bases, and 15 bases lay between the germline ends. The CDR3 covers 14 residues. The CDR3 DNA follows: TGTGCCAGCAGAATCATAGAGGGAGGAGAGACCCAGTACTTC. It encodes CASRIIEGGETQYF.

Only a few counts were recorded for this clonotype. The chain links TRBV20-1 to TRBJ2-1, with a possible D match to TRBD1 (7 bases). Germline V gene data show CDR1 as DFQATT and CDR2 as SNEGSKA (reference sequence). Trimming removed 3 bases from V and 1 base from J, with 25 bases in between. The CDR3 has 19 amino acids. The chain's CDR3 is CSARVGAKVEGASYNEQFF. For the CDR3, the DNA is TGCAGTGCTAGGGTAGGGGCTAAGGTGGAGGGGGCGTCCTACAATGAGCAGTTCTTC.

The chain couples TRBV4-1 to TRBJ2-1, with 7 bases matching TRBD2. Trimming at V came to 4 bases and at J to 6 bases, leaving 9 bases not matched to a gene. The CDR3 consists of 15 residues. Germline V CDR1 and CDR2: MGHRA, YSYEKL. CDR3 region: CASSPSGGRGNEQFF. In DNA form, the CDR3 reads TGCGCCAGCAGCCCTAGCGGTGGGAGGGGCAATGAGCAGTTCTTC.

The table lists this clonotype with many counts. The J gene is TRBJ2-7, the V gene TRBV20-1; TRBD2 matches 9 bases. The CDR3 covers 15 residues. Germline values: CDR1 DFQATT, CDR2 SNEGSKA (reference sequence). V lost 3 bases to trimming and J lost 7 bases; unmatched junction nucleotides: 13. DNA of the CDR3: TGCAGTGCTAGGGGACTAGCATCCCCTGACTATGAGCAGTACTTC. This sequence encodes CSARGLASPDYEQYF.

V gene TRBV5-5 combines with J gene TRBJ1-1; D uncertain. Trimming removed 3 bases at V and 1 base at J, with 13 bases between. CDR3 length: 15 residues. From germline, CDR1 is SGHKS and CDR2 YYEKEE (reference sequence). CDR3 DNA sequence: TGTGCCAGCAGCTCTCTCGCTCTAGCGAACACTGAAGCTTTCTTT. Amino acids: CASSSLALANTEAFF. Full variable domain (remainder filled in from reference TRBV5-5 and TRBJ1-1): DAGVTQSPTHLIKTRGQQVTLRCSPISGHKSVSWYQQVLGQGPQFIFQYYEKEERGRGNFPDRFSARQFPNYSSELNVNALLLGDSALYLCASSSLALANTEAFFGQGTRLTVV.